This T cell receptor (beta chain) came from a study of siplizumab effects on memory and regulatory T cells. Study-wide results and caveats: Memory cells seemed less diverse than naive T cells, which also seemed major contributors to the alloresponse.

Per-sample assaying covered 85,000 to 100,000 TCR templates. Clones were sequenced by immunoSEQ multiplex PCR, and TCRdb holds only the in-frame ones, with some missing. The data hold about 100,000 clones, with less than 95% observed a single time. Looked up from germline, CDR1 is MNHEY and CDR2 is SVGAGI. The length of the CDR3 is 14 residues. V lost 6 bases to trimming and J lost 4 bases, with 10 bases between them. Concerning this clone: What it binds is unknown.

The source is a human donor in good health. Sequencing input: non-Treg CD4+ T cells sorted from blood. The rearrangement links TRBV6-5 to TRBJ1-6, with no clear D. Written as DNA, the CDR3 is TGTGCCAGCAGCAACTCAATTTATAATTCACCCCTCCACTTT. Its protein product is CASSNSIYNSPLHF.